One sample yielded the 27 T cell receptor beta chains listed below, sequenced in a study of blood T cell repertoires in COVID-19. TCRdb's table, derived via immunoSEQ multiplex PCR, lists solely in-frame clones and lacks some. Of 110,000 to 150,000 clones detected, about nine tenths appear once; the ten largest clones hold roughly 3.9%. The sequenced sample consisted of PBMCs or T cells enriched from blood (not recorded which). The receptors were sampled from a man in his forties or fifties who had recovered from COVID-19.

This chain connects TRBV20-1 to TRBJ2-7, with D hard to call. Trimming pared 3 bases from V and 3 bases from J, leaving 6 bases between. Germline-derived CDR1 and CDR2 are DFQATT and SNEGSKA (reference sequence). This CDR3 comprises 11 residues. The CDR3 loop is CSARGHYEQYV. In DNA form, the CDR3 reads TGCAGTGCTAGGGGCCACTACGAGCAGTACGTC.

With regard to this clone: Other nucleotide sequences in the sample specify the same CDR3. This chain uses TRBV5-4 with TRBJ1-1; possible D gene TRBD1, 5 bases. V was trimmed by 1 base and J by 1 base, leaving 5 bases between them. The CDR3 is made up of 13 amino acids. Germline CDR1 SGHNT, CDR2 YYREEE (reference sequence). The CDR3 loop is CASSLTGNTEAFF. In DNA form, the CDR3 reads TGTGCCAGCAGCTTGACAGGGAACACTGAAGCTTTCTTT. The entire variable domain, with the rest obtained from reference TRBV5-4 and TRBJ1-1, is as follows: ETGVTQSPTHLIKTRGQQVTLRCSSQSGHNTVSWYQQALGQGPQFIFQYYREEENGRGNFPPRFSGLQFPNYSSELNVNALELDDSALYLCASSLTGNTEAFFGQGTRLTVV.

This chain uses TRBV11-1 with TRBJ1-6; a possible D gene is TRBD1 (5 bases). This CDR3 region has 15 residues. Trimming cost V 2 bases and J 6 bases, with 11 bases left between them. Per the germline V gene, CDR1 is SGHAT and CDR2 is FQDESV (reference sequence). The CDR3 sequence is CASSLSLGVNSPLHF. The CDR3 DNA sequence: TGTGCCAGCAGCTTATCTTTAGGGGTTAATTCACCCCTCCACTTT.

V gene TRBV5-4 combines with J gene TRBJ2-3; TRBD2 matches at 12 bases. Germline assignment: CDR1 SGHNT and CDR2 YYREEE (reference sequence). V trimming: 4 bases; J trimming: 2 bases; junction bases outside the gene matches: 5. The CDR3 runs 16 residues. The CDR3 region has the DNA TGTGCCAGCAGCCAAGGACTAGCGGGGATCACAGATACGCAGTATTTT. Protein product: CASSQGLAGITDTQYF.

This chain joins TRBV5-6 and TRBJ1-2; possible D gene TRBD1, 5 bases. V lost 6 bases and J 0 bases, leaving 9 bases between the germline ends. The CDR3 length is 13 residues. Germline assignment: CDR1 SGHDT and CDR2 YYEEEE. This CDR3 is CASKGSSNYGYTF. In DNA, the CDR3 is TGTGCCAGCAAGGGGTCTTCTAACTATGGCTACACCTTC.

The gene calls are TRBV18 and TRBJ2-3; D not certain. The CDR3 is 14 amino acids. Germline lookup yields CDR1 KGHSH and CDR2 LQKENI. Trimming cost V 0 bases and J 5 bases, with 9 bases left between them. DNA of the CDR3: TGTGCCAGCTCACCACCGGCCTTGGTAGATACGCAGTATTTT. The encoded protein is CASSPPALVDTQYF.

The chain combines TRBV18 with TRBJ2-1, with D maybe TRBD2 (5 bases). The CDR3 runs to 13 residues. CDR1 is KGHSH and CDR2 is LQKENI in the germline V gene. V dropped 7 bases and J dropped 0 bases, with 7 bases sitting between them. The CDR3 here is CASFRDSYNEQFF. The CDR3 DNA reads TGTGCCAGCTTCCGGGACTCCTACAATGAGCAGTTCTTC.

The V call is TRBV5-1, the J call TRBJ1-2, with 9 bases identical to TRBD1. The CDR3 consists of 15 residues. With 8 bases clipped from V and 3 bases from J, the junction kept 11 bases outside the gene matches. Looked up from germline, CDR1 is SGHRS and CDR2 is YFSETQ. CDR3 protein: CASGPLGQGDYGYTF. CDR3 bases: TGCGCCAGTGGACCCCTGGGACAGGGAGACTATGGCTACACCTTC.

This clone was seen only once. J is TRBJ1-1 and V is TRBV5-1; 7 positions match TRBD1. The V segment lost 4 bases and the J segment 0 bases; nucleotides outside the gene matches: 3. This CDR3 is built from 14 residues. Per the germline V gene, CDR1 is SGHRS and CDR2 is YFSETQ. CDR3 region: CASSQGTVNTEAFF. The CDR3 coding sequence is TGCGCCAGCAGCCAAGGGACAGTGAACACTGAAGCTTTCTTT.

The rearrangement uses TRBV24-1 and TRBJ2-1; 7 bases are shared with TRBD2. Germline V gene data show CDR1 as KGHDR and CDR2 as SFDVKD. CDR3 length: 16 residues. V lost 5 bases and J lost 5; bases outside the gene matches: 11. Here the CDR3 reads CATSGLAELGDNEQFF. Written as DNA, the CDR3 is TGTGCCACCAGTGGGCTAGCGGAGCTCGGAGACAATGAGCAGTTCTTC.

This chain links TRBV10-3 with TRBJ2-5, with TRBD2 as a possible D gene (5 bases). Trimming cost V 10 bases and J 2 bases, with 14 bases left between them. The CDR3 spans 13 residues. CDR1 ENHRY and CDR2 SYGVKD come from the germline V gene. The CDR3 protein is CATSQDLQETQYF. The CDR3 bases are TGTGCCACCTCGCAGGACTTGCAAGAGACCCAGTACTTC.

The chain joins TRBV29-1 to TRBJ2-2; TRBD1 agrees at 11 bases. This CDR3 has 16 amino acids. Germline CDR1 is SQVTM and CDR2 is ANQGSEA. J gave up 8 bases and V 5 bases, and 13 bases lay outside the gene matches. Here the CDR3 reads CSVNIPGQGVTGELFF. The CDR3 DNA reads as TGCAGCGTTAATATACCGGGACAGGGGGTAACGGGGGAGCTGTTTTTT.

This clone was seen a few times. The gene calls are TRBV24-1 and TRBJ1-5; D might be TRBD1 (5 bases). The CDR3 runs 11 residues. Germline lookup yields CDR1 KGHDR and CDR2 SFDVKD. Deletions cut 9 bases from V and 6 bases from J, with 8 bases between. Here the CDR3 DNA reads TGTGCCACCGGGGCATTTCAGCCCCAGCATTTT. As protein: CATGAFQPQHF.

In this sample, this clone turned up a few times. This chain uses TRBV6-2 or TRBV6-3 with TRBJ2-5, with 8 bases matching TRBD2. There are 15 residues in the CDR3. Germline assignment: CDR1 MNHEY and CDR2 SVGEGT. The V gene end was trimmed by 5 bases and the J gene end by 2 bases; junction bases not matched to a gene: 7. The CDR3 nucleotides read TGTGCCAGCAGTCGAGGTAGCGGGGTACAAGAGACCCAGTACTTC. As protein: CASSRGSGVQETQYF.

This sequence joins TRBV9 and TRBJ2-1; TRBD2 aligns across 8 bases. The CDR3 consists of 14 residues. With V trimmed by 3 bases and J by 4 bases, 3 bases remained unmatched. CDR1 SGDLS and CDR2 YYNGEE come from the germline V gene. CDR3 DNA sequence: TGTGCCAGCAGCGAAGGCGGGGGGTACAATGAGCAGTTCTTC. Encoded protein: CASSEGGGYNEQFF.

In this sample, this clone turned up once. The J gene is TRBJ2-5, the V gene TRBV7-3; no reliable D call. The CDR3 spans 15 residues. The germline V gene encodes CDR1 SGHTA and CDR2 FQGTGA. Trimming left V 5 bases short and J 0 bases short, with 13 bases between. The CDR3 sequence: CASSLLGLHQETQYF. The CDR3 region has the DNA TGTGCCAGCAGCCTACTCGGTCTGCACCAAGAGACCCAGTACTTC.

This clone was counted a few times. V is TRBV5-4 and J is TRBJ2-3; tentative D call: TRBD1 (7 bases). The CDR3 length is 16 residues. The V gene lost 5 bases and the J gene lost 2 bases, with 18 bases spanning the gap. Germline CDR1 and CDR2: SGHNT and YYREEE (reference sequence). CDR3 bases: TGTGCCAGCAGGGGGGGACAGACCCTTTCCACAGATACGCAGTATTTT. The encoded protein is CASRGGQTLSTDTQYF.

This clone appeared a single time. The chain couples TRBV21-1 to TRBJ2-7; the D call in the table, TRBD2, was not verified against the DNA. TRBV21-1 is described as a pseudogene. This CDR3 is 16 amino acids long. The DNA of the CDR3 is TGTGCCAGCAGCACCGTAGCGGGCCGATCCTCCTACGAGCAGTACTTC. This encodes CASSTVAGRSSYEQYF.

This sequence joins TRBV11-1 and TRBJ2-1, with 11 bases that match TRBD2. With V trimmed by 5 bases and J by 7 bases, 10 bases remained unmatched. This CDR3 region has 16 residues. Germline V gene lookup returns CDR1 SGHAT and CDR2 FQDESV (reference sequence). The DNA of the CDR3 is TGTGCCAGCAGCCCAACCCTAGCGGGAGGCAGGAATGAGCAGTTCTTC. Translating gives CASSPTLAGGRNEQFF.

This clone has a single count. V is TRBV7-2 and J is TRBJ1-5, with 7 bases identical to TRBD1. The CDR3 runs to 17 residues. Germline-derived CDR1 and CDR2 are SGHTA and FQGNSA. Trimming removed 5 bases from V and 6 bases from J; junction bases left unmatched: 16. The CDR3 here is CASSPLRGQYSVQPQHF. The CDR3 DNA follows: TGTGCCAGCAGCCCGCTACGGGGACAGTATAGCGTTCAGCCCCAGCATTTT.

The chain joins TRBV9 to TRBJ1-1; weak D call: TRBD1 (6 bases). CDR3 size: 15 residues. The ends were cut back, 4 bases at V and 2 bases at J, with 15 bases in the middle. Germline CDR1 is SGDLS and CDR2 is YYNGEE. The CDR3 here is CASSSGGTLNTEAFF. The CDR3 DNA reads TGTGCCAGCAGCTCCGGGGGGACATTAAACACTGAAGCTTTCTTT.

CDR3 DNA: TGTGCCAGCAGCAGAAACAGGGTCCCCTACAATGAGCAGTTCTTC. Protein: CASSRNRVPYNEQFF. The chain uses TRBV5-8 and TRBJ2-1, with D perhaps matching TRBD1 (6 bases). V dropped 4 bases and J dropped 2 bases, with 13 bases sitting between them. The CDR3 sequence is 15 residues long. Germline loops: CDR1 SGHTS, CDR2 YDEGEE.

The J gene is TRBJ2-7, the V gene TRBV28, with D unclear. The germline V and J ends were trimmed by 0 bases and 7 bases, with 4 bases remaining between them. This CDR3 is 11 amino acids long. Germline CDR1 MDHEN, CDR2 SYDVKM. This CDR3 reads CASSLWEEQYF. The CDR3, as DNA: TGTGCCAGCAGTTTATGGGAGGAGCAGTACTTC.

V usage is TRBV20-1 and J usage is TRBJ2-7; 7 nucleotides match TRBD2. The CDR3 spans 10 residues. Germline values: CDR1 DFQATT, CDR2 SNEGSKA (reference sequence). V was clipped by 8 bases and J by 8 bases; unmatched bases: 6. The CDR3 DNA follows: TGCAGTAGCCTCGGGGGGAAGCAGTACTTC. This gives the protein CSSLGGKQYF.

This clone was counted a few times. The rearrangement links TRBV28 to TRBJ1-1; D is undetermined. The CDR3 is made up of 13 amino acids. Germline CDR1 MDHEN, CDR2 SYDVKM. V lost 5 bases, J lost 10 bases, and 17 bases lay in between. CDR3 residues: CASSPPIRSGAFF. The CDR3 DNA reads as TGTGCCAGCAGTCCACCCATCCGGTCGGGAGCTTTCTTT.

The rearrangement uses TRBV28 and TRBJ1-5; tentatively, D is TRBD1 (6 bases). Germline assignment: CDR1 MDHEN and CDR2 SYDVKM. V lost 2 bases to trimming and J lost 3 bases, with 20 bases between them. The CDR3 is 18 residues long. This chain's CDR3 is CASSLDPHLTGHNQPQHF. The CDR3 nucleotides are TGTGCCAGCAGTTTAGACCCTCATCTTACAGGGCACAATCAGCCCCAGCATTTT.

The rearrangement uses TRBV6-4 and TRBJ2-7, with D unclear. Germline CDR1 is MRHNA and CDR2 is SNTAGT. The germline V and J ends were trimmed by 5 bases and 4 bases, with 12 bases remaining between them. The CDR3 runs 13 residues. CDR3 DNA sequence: TGTGCCAGCAGTCTCTATCCCATGTACGAGCAGTACTTC. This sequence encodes CASSLYPMYEQYF.